This T cell receptor (beta chain) was captured in a study of vaccination and CD4 T cells after COVID-19. Study details: Post-diagnosis, post-COVID samples were collected after a median approximately 100 days, ranging 35 to 161. Overall study results and limits: Convalescent patients' vaccine-specific clones were spike mono-reactive in 304 of 307 cases.

The treatment is: roughly 10-day PBMC culture with coronavirus spike peptide pools or control peptides (ViraFEST assay). With approximately 10 days of culture completed, CD4+ T cells were isolated by negative selection. The germline CDR1 and CDR2 sequences are ENHRY and SYGVKD. After removal of 10 bases from V and 2 bases from J, the junction contained 10 bases not matched to a gene. The CDR3 spans 14 residues. The Oncomine TCR Beta short-read assay was applied to DNA of cultured CD4+ T cells. TCRdb re-called the PCR reads with MiXCR, one entry per CDR3 protein. The table has under 15,000 distinct CDR3 sequences, about 47% seen once. This clonotype was detected a few times. Antigen specificity is unknown.

This clonotype was sampled from a human donor who had recovered from COVID-19. The sample was CD4+ T cells from blood, cultured in vitro. The chain joins TRBV10-3 to TRBJ2-5, with TRBD1 matching over 7 bases. CDR3 region: CATGDRDRQETQYF. CDR3 nucleotides: TGTGCCACCGGAGACCGGGACAGACAAGAGACCCAGTACTTC.